These 16 T cell receptor beta chains share one sample of origin, sequenced in a study of blood T cells in healthy people across ages. Through a sample-barcoded 5' primer and a J-beta primer mix, a second PCR was run for roughly 7 to 11 cycles. MiXCR was run by TCRdb on the 5' RACE reads, yielding one entry per CDR3 protein. The sample has 650,000 to 800,000 distinct CDR3 sequences; roughly 44% are singletons. The sequencing input was blood. Every receptor here comes from a man in his sixties in good health.

As to this clonotype: A junction end diverges from the germline sequence, so it may reflect a read error. The chain is built from TRBV9 and TRBJ2-7, with D perhaps matching TRBD2 (5 bases). CDR1 is SGDLS, CDR2 YYNGEE, per germline. CDR3 length: 14 residues. CDR3 residues: CASSVGGSSCEQYF. For the CDR3, the DNA is TGTGCCAGCAGCGTAGGAGGGAGCTCCTGCGAGCAGTACTTC.

In the case of this clonotype: A read error may account for a junction end that differs from germline. V usage is TRBV18 and J usage is TRBJ1-1, with D possibly TRBD1 on 6 matching bases. This CDR3 comprises 16 residues. In germline, CDR1 is KGHSH, CDR2 LQKENI. The CDR3 is CASSPSSPLQGLEAFF. The CDR3 nucleotides are TGTGCCAGTTCACCCTCCAGCCCCCTGCAGGGGCTGGAAGCTTTCTTT.

The rearrangement uses TRBV2 and TRBJ2-7; a weak D match, TRBD2 (5 bases). V was cut by 3 bases and J by 2 bases, with 14 bases left in between. The CDR3 runs to 15 residues. In germline, CDR1 is SNHLY, CDR2 FYNNEI. The CDR3 region is CASSDTADGPYEQYF. The CDR3 nucleotides are TGTGCCAGCAGTGATACAGCGGACGGACCCTACGAGCAGTACTTC.

In DNA, the CDR3 is TGTGCCAGCAGGCAGGGGGCAGATACGCAGTATTTT. Its translation is CASRQGADTQYF. The chain is built from TRBV6-6 and TRBJ2-3; 7 positions match TRBD1. Trimming removed 6 bases from V and 4 bases from J; junction bases left unmatched: 1. The length of the CDR3 is 12 residues. CDR1 and CDR2 from the germline V gene are MNHNY and SVGAGI (reference sequence).

This chain links TRBV18 with TRBJ2-3; 12 bases map to TRBD2. V shed 4 bases, J shed 2 bases, and the junction held 13 bases outside the gene matches. Germline-derived CDR1 and CDR2 are KGHSH and LQKENI. This CDR3 is built from 19 residues. CDR3 protein: CASSLTSTSGGPNTDTQYF. In DNA form, the CDR3 reads TGTGCCAGCTCACTAACCTCCACTAGCGGGGGGCCGAACACAGATACGCAGTATTTT.

The J gene is TRBJ2-7, the V gene TRBV27; the D gene is possibly TRBD2 (5 bases). Trimming took off 7 bases at V and 5 bases at J, with 18 bases between the two ends. The CDR3 is 14 amino acids. The V gene's germline CDR1 is MNHEY and CDR2 SMNVEV (reference sequence). The CDR3 DNA sequence: TGTGCCAGCACTTCGTCGTTCGGGGTCCACGAGCAGTACTTC. It translates to CASTSSFGVHEQYF.

This clonotype was recorded many times. The V and J genes are TRBV6-6 and TRBJ2-5, with 12 positions matching TRBD2. There are 15 residues in the CDR3. Per the germline V gene, CDR1 is MNHNY and CDR2 is SVGAGI (reference sequence). The junction had 5 bases not matched to a gene; V was cut back by 4 bases and J by 5 bases. The CDR3 DNA reads as TGTGCCAGCAGTTCTAGCGGGGGGGCTCGGGAGACCCAGTACTTC. Translating gives CASSSSGGARETQYF.

The DNA of the CDR3 is TGCAGTGCTAGCGCTAGCGGGGGGACCAAAAACATTCAGTACTTC. Its translation: CSASASGGTKNIQYF. V is TRBV20-1 and J is TRBJ2-4; 11 positions match TRBD2. This CDR3 comprises 15 residues. The junction had 3 bases not matched to a gene; V was cut back by 3 bases and J by 2 bases. Germline V gene data show CDR1 as DFQATT and CDR2 as SNEGSKA (reference sequence).

This chain uses TRBV2 with TRBJ2-1, with D possibly being TRBD1 (6 bases). CDR1 and CDR2 (germline): SNHLY, FYNNEI. V was pared by 6 bases and J by 8 bases, with 11 bases between. The CDR3 extends over 12 amino acids. The CDR3 loop is CASRETGYEQFF. In DNA form, the CDR3 reads TGTGCCAGCAGGGAAACAGGGTATGAGCAGTTCTTC.

This clonotype was seen only a few times. This rearrangement joins TRBV29-1 to TRBJ2-5; 14 nucleotides line up with TRBD2. Germline V lookup: CDR1 SQVTM, CDR2 ANQGSEA. The CDR3 covers 13 residues. V lost 5 bases and J lost 5; bases outside the gene matches: 1. CDR3 sequence: CSVRLAGGETQYF. The CDR3 nucleotides are TGCAGCGTTCGACTAGCGGGGGGGGAGACCCAGTACTTC. Combining the CDR3 with reference TRBV29-1 and TRBJ2-5 gives the whole variable domain SAVISQKPSRDICQRGTSLTIQCQVDSQVTMMFWYRQQPGQSLTLIATANQGSEATYESGFVIDKFPISRPNLTFSTLTVSNMSPEDSSIYLCSVRLAGGETQYFGPGTRLLVL.

The gene calls are TRBV9 and TRBJ2-7, with TRBD2 identical over 7 bases. The J call is in doubt because the DNA end fits TRBJ2-5 better. Germline V gene sequence: CDR1 SGDLS, CDR2 YYNGEE. The CDR3 length is 15 residues. CDR3 in DNA: TGTGCCAGCAGCGTCAGACTTGGGGGGGAAGAGACCCAGTACTTC. This encodes CASSVRLGGEETQYF.

This clonotype was observed a few times. CDR3: CASSLGQGDNYEQYF. The CDR3 nucleotides read TGTGCCAGCAGCTTAGGGCAGGGGGACAACTACGAGCAGTACTTC. This sequence joins TRBV11-2 and TRBJ2-7; 7 nucleotides match TRBD1. CDR1 SGHAT and CDR2 FQNNGV come from the germline V gene. There are 15 residues in the CDR3. Unmatched junction bases numbered 6, after V lost 1 base and J lost 3 bases.

The chain combines TRBV25-1 with TRBJ1-6; the D is unclear. V was cut by 0 bases and J by 7 bases, with 10 bases left in between. The CDR3 runs 15 residues. Germline CDR1 and CDR2: MGHDK and SYGVNS. Written as DNA, the CDR3 is TGTGCCAGCAGTGAATATGAGGGAGTGAATTCACCCCTCCACTTT. This gives the protein CASSEYEGVNSPLHF.

This clonotype occurred a few times. The rearrangement uses TRBV18 and TRBJ2-7, with D hard to call. The germline V gene has CDR1 KGHSH and CDR2 LQKENI. Trimming took off 3 bases at V and 6 bases at J, with 21 bases between the two ends. This CDR3 is built from 16 residues. The chain's CDR3 is CASSPSWTAVLGEQYF. CDR3 DNA sequence: TGTGCCAGCTCACCTAGTTGGACCGCCGTCCTTGGCGAGCAGTACTTC.

At least ten counts were recorded for this clonotype. The DNA for the CDR3 is TGCAGTGCTAGAAATGGTCACGGGCAGAACTATGGCTACACCTTC. Translated, it gives CSARNGHGQNYGYTF. This chain connects TRBV20-1 to TRBJ1-2; D call uncertain. This CDR3 is 15 amino acids long. Germline CDR1 reads DFQATT; CDR2 reads SNEGSKA (reference sequence). The V end lost 2 bases, the J end lost 2 bases, and 15 bases lay between the germline ends.

The chain is built from TRBV9 and TRBJ2-1; unclear D gene. The CDR3 has 15 amino acids. The V end lost 2 bases, the J end lost 2 bases, and 11 bases lay between the germline ends. The germline gives CDR1 SGDLS, CDR2 YYNGEE. This CDR3 reads CASSVGLQAYNEQFF. CDR3 nucleotide sequence: TGTGCCAGCAGCGTTGGGCTCCAAGCCTACAATGAGCAGTTCTTC.